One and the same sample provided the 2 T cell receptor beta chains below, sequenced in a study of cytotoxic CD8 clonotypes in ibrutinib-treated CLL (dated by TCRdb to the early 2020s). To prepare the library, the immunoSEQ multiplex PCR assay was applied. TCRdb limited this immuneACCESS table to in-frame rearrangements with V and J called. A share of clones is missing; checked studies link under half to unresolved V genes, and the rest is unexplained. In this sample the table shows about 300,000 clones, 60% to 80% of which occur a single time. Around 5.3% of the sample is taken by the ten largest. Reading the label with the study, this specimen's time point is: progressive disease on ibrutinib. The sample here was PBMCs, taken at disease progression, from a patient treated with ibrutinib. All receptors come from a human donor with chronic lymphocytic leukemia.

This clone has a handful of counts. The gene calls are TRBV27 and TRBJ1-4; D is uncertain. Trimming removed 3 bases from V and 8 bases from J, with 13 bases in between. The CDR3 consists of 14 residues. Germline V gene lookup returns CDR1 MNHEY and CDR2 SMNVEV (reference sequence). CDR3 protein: CASSLIGIGEKLFF. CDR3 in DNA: TGTGCCAGCAGTTTGATTGGGATCGGAGAAAAACTGTTTTTT.

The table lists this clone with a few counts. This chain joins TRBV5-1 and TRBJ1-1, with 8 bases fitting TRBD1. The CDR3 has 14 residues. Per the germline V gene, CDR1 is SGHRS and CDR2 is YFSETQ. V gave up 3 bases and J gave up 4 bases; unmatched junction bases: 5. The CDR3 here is CASSWGQVRTEAFF. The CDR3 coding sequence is TGCGCCAGCAGCTGGGGACAGGTGCGCACTGAAGCTTTCTTT. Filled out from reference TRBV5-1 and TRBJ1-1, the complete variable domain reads KAGVTQTPRYLIKTRGQQVTLSCSPISGHRSVSWYQQTPGQGLQFLFEYFSETQRNKGNFPGRFSGRQFSNSRSEMNVSTLELGDSALYLCASSWGQVRTEAFFGQGTRLTVV.